A single sample gave rise to the 9 T cell receptor beta chains below, sequenced in a study of identifying expanded T cells in peripheral blood. The repertoire was sequenced with immunoSEQ multiplex PCR; TCRdb's copy has only in-frame clones and lacks some. The sample lists about 53,000 clones, around four fifths seen once, with approximately 15% in the top ten. Sequencing was performed on blood. The receptors were sampled from a person aged 18-69 years in good health.

The V gene is TRBV7-9, the J gene TRBJ2-1; 9 positions agree with TRBD1. The CDR3 length is 15 residues. The V and J ends lost 8 bases and 7 bases, in that order; junction bases with no gene match: 12. CDR1 SEHNR and CDR2 FQNEAQ come from the germline V gene (reference sequence). The CDR3 loop reads CASQRRDRVVNEQFF. CDR3 sequence (DNA): TGTGCCAGCCAACGACGGGACAGGGTGGTAAATGAGCAGTTCTTC.

This rearrangement joins TRBV30 to TRBJ1-2, with TRBD1 matching over 11 bases. The CDR3 consists of 15 residues. Germline V gene lookup returns CDR1 GTSNPN and CDR2 SVGIG (reference sequence). V shed 3 bases, J shed 7 bases, and the junction held 10 bases outside the gene matches. In nucleotides, the CDR3 is TGTGCCTGGAGGACCGGGACAGGGGGTTTAGGTGGCTACACCTTC. This gives the protein CAWRTGTGGLGGYTF.

This chain connects TRBV20-1 to TRBJ2-1, with D hard to call. Germline V gene data show CDR1 as DFQATT and CDR2 as SNEGSKA (reference sequence). The V end lost 1 base, the J end lost 4 bases, and 2 bases lay between the germline ends. The CDR3 is 11 residues long. The CDR3 region has the DNA TGCAGTGCTAGAGCTTACAATGAGCAGTTCTTC. This translates into CSARAYNEQFF.

The chain couples TRBV19 to TRBJ1-1; D might be TRBD1 (5 bases). This CDR3 comprises 14 residues. The V gene lost 4 bases and the J gene lost 1 base, with 10 bases spanning the gap. Germline V CDR1 and CDR2: LNHDA, SQIVND (reference sequence). CDR3 loop: CASSRERGNTEAFF. In DNA form, the CDR3 reads TGTGCCAGTAGTAGAGAAAGGGGGAACACTGAAGCTTTCTTT.

The rearrangement links TRBV12-5 to TRBJ1-1; D is uncertain. This CDR3 has 14 amino acids. V lost 1 base to trimming and J lost 1 base, with 7 bases between them. Germline loops: CDR1 LGHNT, CDR2 FRNRAP. CDR3 region: CASGLGRGNTEAFF. CDR3 DNA: TGTGCTAGTGGTTTGGGTCGAGGGAACACTGAAGCTTTCTTT. Filled out from reference TRBV12-5 and TRBJ1-1, the complete variable domain reads DARVTQTPRHKVTEMGQEVTMRCQPILGHNTVFWYRQTMMQGLELLAYFRNRAPLDDSGMPKDRFSAEMPDATLATLKIQPSEPRDSAVYFCASGLGRGNTEAFFGQGTRLTVV.

V usage is TRBV11-2 and J usage is TRBJ2-1, with 14 positions matching TRBD2. CDR1 SGHAT and CDR2 FQNNGV come from the germline V gene. With V trimmed by 5 bases and J by 2 bases, 2 bases remained unmatched. The CDR3 is made up of 16 amino acids. The CDR3 nucleotides are TGTGCCAGCAGCCGGACTAGCGGGGGGACCTACAATGAGCAGTTCTTC. Translating it yields CASSRTSGGTYNEQFF.

The chain recombines TRBV15 with TRBJ1-2; D remains unclear. The V end lost 1 base, the J end lost 8 bases, and 20 bases lay between the germline ends. CDR1 LNHNV and CDR2 YYDKDF come from the germline V gene (reference sequence). The CDR3 is 16 amino acids. The CDR3 loop reads CATSRGLTLPSEGYTF. In DNA, the CDR3 is TGTGCCACCAGCAGAGGACTGACTCTACCCTCGGAAGGCTACACCTTC.

CDR3 sequence: CASSPYEGYATQYF. The CDR3 DNA follows: TGTGCCAGCAGCCCATATGAGGGTTACGCGACCCAGTACTTC. The J gene is TRBJ2-5, the V gene TRBV7-3; D possibly corresponds to TRBD2 (5 bases). V shed 5 bases and J shed 7 bases, with 17 bases lying between them. The germline V gene encodes CDR1 SGHTA and CDR2 FQGTGA. This CDR3 is built from 14 residues.

This chain links TRBV11-2 with TRBJ1-6; no clear D. With 1 base removed from V and 11 bases from J, the gap between germline ends came to 15 bases. The germline V gene has CDR1 SGHAT and CDR2 FQNNGV. The CDR3 sequence is 15 residues long. In DNA, the CDR3 is TGTGCCAGCAGCTTAGTAGCTCTTTCTTTTACACCCCTCCACTTT. This gives the protein CASSLVALSFTPLHF.